This entry concerns a single TCR beta chain. The antigen is undetermined. This CDR3 comprises 15 residues. Per the germline V gene, CDR1 is KGHSH and CDR2 is LQKENI. V lost 0 bases and J lost 1, with 7 bases in between. The data originate from a study of shared clonotypes between healthy human individuals. The study's findings and limits: Naive subsets generally had larger estimated richness than memory subsets.

Sorted-subset replicate PCR reactions were performed with about 200 ng DNA, corresponding to about 32,000 T cell genomes. Profiled with immunoSEQ multiplex PCR; TCRdb holds only in-frame clones, not every one. This sample has roughly 400,000 clones, with roughly 96% found just once. Sequencing was performed on memory CD8+ T cells sorted from blood. Sample subset: CD45RO+ cells pooled with CCR7-negative TemRA cells. This chain joins TRBV18 and TRBJ2-4, with D unresolved. This TCR came from a man aged 30 to 39 in good health. CDR3 residues: CASSPPGFAKNIQYF. The CDR3 coding sequence is TGTGCCAGCTCACCACCGGGGTTCGCCAAAAACATTCAGTACTTC.